What follows are 13 T cell receptor beta chains derived from one specimen sequenced in a study of post-analysis software for immune sequencing data. Their target antigens are unknown. Whole-study results and caveats: Patients showed TRBV5-6, TRBV5-1 and TRBV20-1 among four to six TRBV segments more frequent than in controls.

Prepared TCR beta cDNA libraries contained unique molecular identifiers. TCRdb ran MiXCR on the PCR reads and lists one entry per CDR3 protein. The sample contains hundreds of thousands of distinct CDR3 sequences, 30% of which appear only once. The specimen sequenced was blood. The receptors derive from a girl aged 5 to 17 with multiple sclerosis.

This clonotype was seen a few times. The rearrangement links TRBV20-1 to TRBJ2-7, with D possibly TRBD2 on 6 matching bases. The CDR3 totals 14 residues. Germline V gene lookup returns CDR1 DFQATT and CDR2 SNEGSKA (reference sequence). V lost 3 bases to trimming and J lost 1 base, with 13 bases between them. The CDR3: CSARYFGSSYEQYF. CDR3 sequence (DNA): TGCAGTGCTAGGTATTTCGGGAGTTCCTACGAGCAGTACTTC.

This clonotype was counted between two and nine times. The V call is TRBV11-2, the J call TRBJ1-1, with 7 bases that match TRBD1. V trimming: 1 base; J trimming: 4 bases; junction bases outside the gene matches: 6. Germline V gene data show CDR1 as SGHAT and CDR2 as FQNNGV. CDR3 size: 15 residues. CDR3 bases: TGTGCCAGCAGCTTAGTGGCAGGGGGAGGCACTGAAGCTTTCTTT. This translates into CASSLVAGGGTEAFF.

Many counts were recorded for this clonotype. The V gene is TRBV29-1, the J gene TRBJ2-5; 11 nucleotides line up with TRBD2. V trimming: 5 bases; J trimming: 5 bases; junction bases outside the gene matches: 7. The CDR3 has 14 residues. Germline V gives CDR1 SQVTM, CDR2 ANQGSEA. In DNA form, the CDR3 reads TGCAGCGTTCGTAGCGGGGGGGGTCAGGAGACCCAGTACTTC. Translated, it gives CSVRSGGGQETQYF.

This clonotype was seen many times. The rearrangement links TRBV10-3 to TRBJ2-5, with D possibly being TRBD1 (5 bases). Germline V gene sequence: CDR1 ENHRY, CDR2 SYGVKD. This CDR3 region has 12 residues. V dropped 6 bases and J dropped 3 bases, with 8 bases sitting between them. Here the CDR3 reads CAISGQEETQYF. The CDR3 DNA follows: TGTGCCATCAGCGGACAAGAAGAGACCCAGTACTTC.

J is TRBJ2-7 and V is TRBV27, with 10 bases aligning to TRBD1. The CDR3 consists of 15 residues. The V gene end was trimmed by 9 bases and the J gene end by 3 bases; junction bases not matched to a gene: 11. The germline gives CDR1 MNHEY, CDR2 SMNVEV (reference sequence). The CDR3 reads CASLGRGTGDYEQYF. The CDR3 DNA is TGTGCCAGTCTGGGGAGGGGGACAGGGGACTACGAGCAGTACTTC.

This clonotype was seen many times. The chain links TRBV20-1 to TRBJ2-7, with D perhaps given as TRBD1 or TRBD2 (5 bases each). V was clipped by 0 bases and J by 5 bases, with 11 bases between them. The germline V gene has CDR1 DFQATT and CDR2 SNEGSKA (reference sequence). The CDR3 has 13 residues. Here the CDR3 DNA reads TGCAGTGCTAGAGACGCCCGGGGCCACGAGCAGTACTTC. Protein: CSARDARGHEQYF.

In its sample, this clonotype was seen many times. This rearrangement joins TRBV5-1 to TRBJ2-7; D gene ambiguous. Germline values: CDR1 SGHRS, CDR2 YFSETQ. Trimming removed 0 bases at V and 4 bases at J, with 11 bases between. The CDR3 covers 14 residues. The chain's CDR3 is CASSLDTTYYEQYF. Here the CDR3 DNA reads TGCGCCAGCAGCTTGGACACGACGTATTACGAGCAGTACTTC.

In this sample, this clonotype turned up many times. The chain links TRBV20-1 to TRBJ2-6; D is ambiguous. This CDR3 spans 14 amino acids. In germline, CDR1 is DFQATT, CDR2 SNEGSKA (reference sequence). The V end was cut by 3 bases, the J end by 2 bases, with 8 bases between. DNA of the CDR3: TGCAGTGCTAGTCTGCTGACTGGGGCCAACGTCCTGACTTTC. It specifies CSASLLTGANVLTF.

This clonotype has just one count. The chain has TRBV3-1 and TRBJ2-7; a possible D gene is TRBD2 (7 bases). This CDR3 contains 15 residues. Between the trimmed V and J ends, which lost 0 bases and 3 bases, there was a span of 12 bases. Germline V lookup: CDR1 LGHDT, CDR2 YNNKEL (reference sequence). The CDR3 loop reads CASSQDEGEGYEQYF. The CDR3 DNA sequence: TGTGCCAGCAGCCAAGATGAGGGGGAGGGCTACGAGCAGTACTTC.

This clonotype was picked up a small number of times. The chain links TRBV20-1 to TRBJ1-1; a weak D match, TRBD1 (6 bases). Germline CDR1 DFQATT, CDR2 SNEGSKA (reference sequence). The ends were cut back, 6 bases at V and 4 bases at J, with 18 bases in the middle. This CDR3 comprises 14 residues. This chain's CDR3 is CSAVTGAGGTEAFF. CDR3 nucleotides: TGCAGTGCCGTCACGGGGGCCGGGGGCACTGAAGCTTTCTTT.

This clonotype has just a few counts. The V gene is TRBV20-1, the J gene TRBJ1-2; a possible D gene is TRBD1 (5 bases). The CDR3 length is 13 residues. From germline, CDR1 is DFQATT and CDR2 SNEGSKA (reference sequence). V was pared by 3 bases and J by 5 bases, with 13 bases between. The DNA of the CDR3 is TGCAGTGCTAGTGGCAGGGTGGATTATGGCTACACCTTC. Amino acid sequence: CSASGRVDYGYTF.

The CDR3 region has the DNA TGTGCCAGCAGATCGGGCTACGAGCAGTACTTC. Residues: CASRSGYEQYF. This chain links TRBV7-9 with TRBJ2-7; D is ambiguous. V lost 6 bases and J lost 3, with 6 bases in between. This CDR3 is 11 amino acids long. Germline values: CDR1 SEHNR, CDR2 FQNEAQ (reference sequence).

In this sample, this clonotype turned up a few times. This chain joins TRBV27 and TRBJ2-7; weak D call: TRBD2 (6 bases). Looked up from germline, CDR1 is MNHEY and CDR2 is SMNVEV (reference sequence). V lost 8 bases and J 2 bases, leaving 13 bases between the germline ends. The CDR3 runs 13 residues. The CDR3 sequence: CASSGDWTYEQYF. CDR3 DNA: TGTGCCAGCTCCGGGGACTGGACCTACGAGCAGTACTTC.